A single sample is the source of the 30 T cell receptor beta chains below, sequenced in a study of neurological immune-mediated disorders. Using its own MiXCR run on the 5' RACE reads, TCRdb lists one record per CDR3 protein. The repertoire holds approximately 23,000 distinct CDR3 sequences, with 10% as singletons. Sequenced material: PBMCs. The receptor set was obtained from a woman aged 55-69 years with HTLV-1-associated myelopathy (HAM/TSP).

This clonotype was observed at least ten times. The chain uses TRBV20-1 and TRBJ2-5; TRBD1 might be the D (6 bases). V gave up 1 base and J gave up 7 bases, with 22 bases separating them. The length of the CDR3 is 16 residues. Germline CDR1 is DFQATT and CDR2 is SNEGSKA (reference sequence). DNA of the CDR3: TGCAGTGCTAGAGTCTCCCCCACAGGGCTAGGGGGGACCCAGTACTTC. This codes for CSARVSPTGLGGTQYF.

This clonotype was seen ten or more times. The CDR3 DNA sequence: TGCAGTGCTATTCGGGACCCATCCCGAGGGTATGGCTACACCTTC. Its protein product is CSAIRDPSRGYGYTF. The V and J genes are TRBV20-1 and TRBJ1-2, with D perhaps matching TRBD1 (5 bases). The germline CDR1 and CDR2 sequences are DFQATT and SNEGSKA (reference sequence). This CDR3 is built from 15 residues. Trimming removed 4 bases from V and 5 bases from J, with 20 bases in between.

In this sample, this clonotype turned up many times. The chain is built from TRBV5-1 and TRBJ1-1; no clear D gene. The V end lost 0 bases, the J end lost 0 bases, and 12 bases lay between the germline ends. The CDR3 sequence is 16 residues long. The germline CDR1 and CDR2 sequences are SGHRS and YFSETQ. As DNA, the CDR3 is TGCGCCAGCAGCTTGGCCGGTGGAGCCATGAACACTGAAGCTTTCTTT. Protein sequence: CASSLAGGAMNTEAFF. Combining the CDR3 with reference TRBV5-1 and TRBJ1-1 gives the whole variable domain KAGVTQTPRYLIKTRGQQVTLSCSPISGHRSVSWYQQTPGQGLQFLFEYFSETQRNKGNFPGRFSGRQFSNSRSEMNVSTLELGDSALYLCASSLAGGAMNTEAFFGQGTRLTVV.

This clonotype was observed a handful of times. This chain joins TRBV18 and TRBJ2-3; D gene ambiguous. Trimming took off 2 bases at V and 3 bases at J, with 6 bases between the two ends. This CDR3 is built from 13 residues. In germline, CDR1 is KGHSH, CDR2 LQKENI. CDR3 loop: CASSPSATDTQYF. In DNA form, the CDR3 reads TGTGCCAGCTCACCATCGGCGACAGATACGCAGTATTTT.

Ten or more counts support this clonotype. The chain has TRBV20-1 and TRBJ1-1; TRBD1 agrees at 7 bases. The CDR3 length is 15 residues. In germline, CDR1 is DFQATT, CDR2 SNEGSKA (reference sequence). With 2 bases clipped from V and 7 bases from J, the junction kept 13 bases outside the gene matches. The CDR3 DNA follows: TGCAGTGCTAGAAAGTACTACGACAGGGTTAATGAAGCTTTCTTT. Amino acid sequence: CSARKYYDRVNEAFF.

This clonotype is categorized as medium-sized. The rearrangement links TRBV7-9 to TRBJ2-3, with D unresolved. Germline CDR1 and CDR2: SEHNR and FQNEAQ (reference sequence). CDR3 length equals 13 residues. Trimming took 2 bases from V and 4 from J, leaving 7 bases between them. The CDR3 reads CASSLKFPDTQYF. The CDR3 DNA reads TGTGCCAGCAGCTTAAAGTTTCCAGATACGCAGTATTTT.

In this sample, this clonotype turned up many times. The V and J genes are TRBV20-1 and TRBJ1-1, with D tentatively TRBD1 (6 bases). Germline CDR1 is DFQATT and CDR2 is SNEGSKA (reference sequence). The V end lost 1 base, the J end lost 1 base, and 16 bases lay between the germline ends. The CDR3 is 16 amino acids. The DNA for the CDR3 is TGCAGTGCTAGAGGGGTTTTGGGACAAACGAACACTGAAGCTTTCTTT. It is translated as CSARGVLGQTNTEAFF.

This chain joins TRBV2 and TRBJ1-1, with D unclear. Germline CDR1 and CDR2: SNHLY and FYNNEI. V shed 5 bases and J shed 4 bases, with 5 bases lying between them. The CDR3 is 11 residues long. The CDR3 DNA reads TGTGCCAGCAGTTACAGCACTGAAGCTTTCTTT. It yields the protein CASSYSTEAFF.

This clonotype was recorded at least ten times. The CDR3 DNA sequence: TGTGCCAGCAGCCCAAGCAACTATGGCTACACCTTC. Its translation: CASSPSNYGYTF. The V and J genes are TRBV12-3 or TRBV12-4 and TRBJ1-2; D gene unclear. This CDR3 contains 12 residues. V shed 6 bases and J shed 2 bases, with 7 bases lying between them.

The table lists this clonotype with many counts. The chain is built from TRBV20-1 and TRBJ2-1, with TRBD1 matching 10 bases. J gave up 6 bases and V 0 bases, and 8 bases lay outside the gene matches. Germline CDR1 and CDR2: DFQATT and SNEGSKA (reference sequence). The CDR3 runs 16 residues. The CDR3 DNA reads as TGCAGTGCTAGAGATCCTCGGACAGGGGGTATCAATGAGCAGTTCTTC. Amino acid sequence: CSARDPRTGGINEQFF.

This clonotype was detected only a few times. The chain links TRBV29-1 to TRBJ2-3; the match to TRBD1 covers 11 bases. The CDR3 covers 14 residues. V trimming: 1 base; J trimming: 4 bases; junction bases outside the gene matches: 1. Germline CDR1 and CDR2: SQVTM and ANQGSEA. This CDR3 reads CSVEGGQGADTQYF. The DNA of the CDR3 is TGCAGCGTTGAAGGGGGACAGGGGGCAGATACGCAGTATTTT.

There are many counts of this clonotype. The chain couples TRBV10-3 to TRBJ1-1; 8 nucleotides align to TRBD1. V was pared by 10 bases and J by 1 base, with 11 bases of the junction left unmatched. The CDR3 spans 15 residues. Per the germline V gene, CDR1 is ENHRY and CDR2 is SYGVKD. The CDR3 DNA sequence: TGTGCCACCACAATCGGGACAGGACAGAACACTGAAGCTTTCTTT. It specifies CATTIGTGQNTEAFF.

This clonotype was observed many times. The chain employs TRBV5-1 and TRBJ2-3, with 7 bases aligning to TRBD1. Per germline, CDR1 SGHRS and CDR2 YFSETQ. This CDR3 has 16 residues. Trimming removed 4 bases from V and 5 bases from J; junction bases left unmatched: 13. The CDR3 DNA sequence: TGCGCCAGCAGCAAAGGCGGAACAGGGGTAGGAGATACGCAGTATTTT. It specifies CASSKGGTGVGDTQYF. The complete variable domain, with remaining parts taken from reference TRBV5-1 and TRBJ2-3, reads KAGVTQTPRYLIKTRGQQVTLSCSPISGHRSVSWYQQTPGQGLQFLFEYFSETQRNKGNFPGRFSGRQFSNSRSEMNVSTLELGDSALYLCASSKGGTGVGDTQYFGPGTRLTVL.

Many counts were recorded for this clonotype. The CDR3, as DNA: TGCGCCAGCAGCCCTCGGGGAGGCACGGGAAACACCGGGGAGCTGTTTTTT. It encodes CASSPRGGTGNTGELFF. The rearrangement uses TRBV5-1 and TRBJ2-2, with D possibly TRBD2 on 6 matching bases. V gave up 4 bases and J gave up 2 bases, with 18 bases separating them. The germline gives CDR1 SGHRS, CDR2 YFSETQ. The length of the CDR3 is 17 residues.

This clonotype was seen many times. This chain connects TRBV25-1 to TRBJ2-7, with 10 bases fitting TRBD1. Germline V gene data show CDR1 as MGHDK and CDR2 as SYGVNS. The CDR3 is 19 amino acids. Unmatched junction bases numbered 14, after V lost 0 bases and J lost 3 bases. DNA for the CDR3: TGTGCCAGCAGTGAATATGGGGCCTCGGGACAGGGGAGGCTCTACGAGCAGTACTTC. Translated: CASSEYGASGQGRLYEQYF.

This clonotype was seen at least ten times. This chain connects TRBV7-2 to TRBJ2-3, with TRBD2 matching 8 bases. Germline lookup yields CDR1 SGHTA and CDR2 FQGNSA. With 1 base clipped from V and 4 bases from J, the junction kept 10 bases outside the gene matches. The CDR3 is made up of 17 amino acids. The CDR3 loop reads CASSLVAGGLDSDTQYF. CDR3 DNA: TGTGCCAGCAGCTTAGTCGCGGGGGGCTTAGATTCAGATACGCAGTATTTT.

This clonotype occurred many times. The V call is TRBV20-1, the J call TRBJ2-1; 9 bases are shared with TRBD2. Looked up from germline, CDR1 is DFQATT and CDR2 is SNEGSKA (reference sequence). J was trimmed by 5 bases and V by 6 bases; bases with no gene match: 11. This CDR3 contains 15 residues. CDR3 protein: CSALGPSGGHNEQFF. The CDR3 DNA reads as TGCAGTGCGCTAGGGCCCAGCGGGGGGCACAATGAGCAGTTCTTC.

The chain has TRBV20-1 and TRBJ2-1, with TRBD2 identical over 13 bases. V shed 6 bases, J shed 6 bases, and the junction held 5 bases outside the gene matches. CDR1 is DFQATT, CDR2 SNEGSKA, per germline (reference sequence). This CDR3 has 14 residues. CDR3 DNA sequence: TGCAGTGCCACTAGCGGGGGGGTGGCCAATGAGCAGTTCTTC. Residues: CSATSGGVANEQFF.

This clonotype showed up many times. This chain connects TRBV6-5 to TRBJ2-5; TRBD1 agrees at 8 bases. V lost 7 bases, J lost 7 bases, and 8 bases stayed unmatched. CDR1 and CDR2 from the germline V gene are MNHEY and SVGAGI. The CDR3 sequence is 13 residues long. In DNA, the CDR3 is TGTGCCAGCAATATCGGACAGGGCGGGACCCAGTACTTC. Translating gives CASNIGQGGTQYF.

This clonotype was recorded only once. The chain combines TRBV9 with TRBJ2-3; the match to TRBD2 covers 9 bases. V shed 2 bases and J 2 bases; nucleotides not matched to a gene: 9. Germline V lookup: CDR1 SGDLS, CDR2 YYNGEE. The CDR3 has 17 residues. This CDR3 is CASSVVTSGGFTDTQYF. The CDR3 DNA is TGTGCCAGCAGCGTTGTGACTAGCGGTGGCTTCACAGATACGCAGTATTTT.

This clonotype is medium-sized. The CDR3 DNA reads TGTGCCAGCAGCGTAAGCACAGATACGCAGTATTTT. Amino acid sequence: CASSVSTDTQYF. This chain links TRBV9 with TRBJ2-3; D call uncertain. Trimming cost V 1 base and J 0 bases, with 0 bases left between them. Per germline, CDR1 SGDLS and CDR2 YYNGEE. This CDR3 comprises 12 residues. The complete variable domain, with remaining parts taken from reference TRBV9 and TRBJ2-3, reads DSGVTQTPKHLITATGQRVTLRCSPRSGDLSVYWYQQSLDQGLQFLIQYYNGEERAKGNILERFSAQQFPDLHSELNLSSLELGDSALYFCASSVSTDTQYFGPGTRLTVL.

This clonotype appeared many times. The CDR3 DNA sequence: TGCAGCGCTCAGAGCACCGGGGAGCTGTTTTTT. As protein: CSAQSTGELFF. V usage is TRBV29-1 and J usage is TRBJ2-2; D remains unclear. CDR1 and CDR2 from the germline V gene are SQVTM and ANQGSEA. The CDR3 is 11 amino acids. Trimming cost V 7 bases and J 4 bases, with 7 bases left between them.

There are many counts of this clonotype. The chain combines TRBV20-1 with TRBJ2-3, with unresolved D. The ends were cut back, 5 bases at V and 6 bases at J, with 18 bases in the middle. Germline values: CDR1 DFQATT, CDR2 SNEGSKA (reference sequence). This CDR3 contains 14 residues. CDR3 bases: TGCAGTGCTGTGGACCTTAACGCTGGGGATACGCAGTATTTT. Amino acids: CSAVDLNAGDTQYF.

In this sample, this clonotype is medium-sized. The chain links TRBV20-1 to TRBJ2-1, with 14 bases identical to TRBD2. V lost 5 bases, J lost 6 bases, and 9 bases stayed unmatched. There are 16 residues in the CDR3. CDR1 and CDR2 from the germline V gene are DFQATT and SNEGSKA (reference sequence). For the CDR3, the DNA is TGCAGTGCTGTCCCGGGACTAGCGGGGGCGATCAATGAGCAGTTCTTC. This sequence encodes CSAVPGLAGAINEQFF.

This clonotype showed up just a few times. The chain recombines TRBV10-3 with TRBJ2-6; a possible D gene is TRBD1 (6 bases). The CDR3 extends over 16 amino acids. Germline CDR1 ENHRY, CDR2 SYGVKD. The V end was cut by 4 bases, the J end by 1 base, with 11 bases between. For the CDR3, the DNA is TGTGCCATCAGTGGGACAGACCCATCTGGGGCCAACGTCCTGACTTTC. Residues: CAISGTDPSGANVLTF.

This clonotype was counted many times. The chain has TRBV20-1 and TRBJ2-5; 10 nucleotides line up with TRBD2. The CDR3 covers 17 residues. The germline V gene encodes CDR1 DFQATT and CDR2 SNEGSKA (reference sequence). Trimming at V came to 2 bases and at J to 7 bases, leaving 16 bases not matched to a gene. The CDR3 here is CSARPATSGARSGTQYF. In DNA, the CDR3 is TGCAGTGCTAGACCAGCTACTAGCGGGGCCAGGTCGGGGACCCAGTACTTC.

This clonotype was found many times. V gene TRBV5-1 combines with J gene TRBJ1-1; D may be TRBD1 (5 bases). The CDR3 has 16 residues. CDR1 SGHRS and CDR2 YFSETQ come from the germline V gene. V shed 4 bases and J shed 6 bases, with 22 bases lying between them. The CDR3 loop reads CASSPGGGPTIPEAFF. The CDR3 DNA is TGCGCCAGCAGCCCTGGCGGGGGTCCAACGATACCTGAAGCTTTCTTT.

The table lists this clonotype with a few counts. The chain carries TRBV7-6 and TRBJ2-7, with D possibly TRBD2 on 6 matching bases. The CDR3 has 13 residues. V was cut by 1 base and J by 5 bases, with 9 bases left in between. The V gene's germline CDR1 is SGHVS and CDR2 FNYEAQ. CDR3 sequence reads: CASSLDPGDEQYF. The CDR3 nucleotides read TGTGCCAGCAGCTTAGATCCGGGAGACGAGCAGTACTTC.

The chain carries TRBV14 and TRBJ1-6; TRBD1 is a possible D gene (6 bases). The length of the CDR3 is 15 residues. V gave up 0 bases and J gave up 10 bases, with 13 bases separating them. The germline gives CDR1 SGHDN, CDR2 FVKESK. The CDR3 DNA reads as TGTGCCAGCAGCCAAGAAGGTCCAGGGGTATCACCCCTCCACTTT. Its translation is CASSQEGPGVSPLHF.

The V gene is TRBV3-1, the J gene TRBJ2-5; unclear D gene. This CDR3 comprises 15 residues. The germline V gene encodes CDR1 LGHDT and CDR2 YNNKEL (reference sequence). With 3 bases removed from V and 9 bases from J, the gap between germline ends came to 20 bases. The CDR3 region is CASSHFIRGEKPQYF. CDR3 DNA: TGTGCCAGCAGCCATTTTATCCGTGGGGAAAAGCCCCAGTACTTC.